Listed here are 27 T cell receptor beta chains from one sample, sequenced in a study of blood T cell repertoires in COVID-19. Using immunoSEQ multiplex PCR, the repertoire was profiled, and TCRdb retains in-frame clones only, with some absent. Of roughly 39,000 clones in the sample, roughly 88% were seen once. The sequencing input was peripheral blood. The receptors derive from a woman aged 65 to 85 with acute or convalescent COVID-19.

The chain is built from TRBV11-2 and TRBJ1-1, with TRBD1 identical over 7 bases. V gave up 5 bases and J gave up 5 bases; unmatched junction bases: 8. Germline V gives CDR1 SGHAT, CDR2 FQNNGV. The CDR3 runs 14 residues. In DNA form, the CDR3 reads TGTGCCAGCAGCGACGAAAGGGGGCGTACTGAAGCTTTCTTT. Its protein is CASSDERGRTEAFF.

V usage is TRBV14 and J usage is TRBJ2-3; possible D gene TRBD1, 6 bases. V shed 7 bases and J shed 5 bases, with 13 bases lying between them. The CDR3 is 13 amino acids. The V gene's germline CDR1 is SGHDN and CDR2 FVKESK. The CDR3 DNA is TGTGCCAGCACCTCCGGGACAATAGATACGCAGTATTTT. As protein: CASTSGTIDTQYF.

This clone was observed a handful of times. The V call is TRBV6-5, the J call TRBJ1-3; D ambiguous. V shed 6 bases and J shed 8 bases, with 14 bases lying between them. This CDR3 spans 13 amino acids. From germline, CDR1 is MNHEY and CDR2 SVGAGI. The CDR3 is CASSSSSGYTIYF. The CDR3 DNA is TGTGCCAGCAGCTCCTCATCGGGGTACACCATATATTTT.

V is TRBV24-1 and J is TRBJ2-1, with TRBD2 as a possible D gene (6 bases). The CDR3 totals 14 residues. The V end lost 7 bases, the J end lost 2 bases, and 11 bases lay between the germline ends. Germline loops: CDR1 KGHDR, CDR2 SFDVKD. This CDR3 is CATRGGVPYNEQFF. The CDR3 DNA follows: TGTGCCACCAGAGGAGGGGTCCCCTACAATGAGCAGTTCTTC.

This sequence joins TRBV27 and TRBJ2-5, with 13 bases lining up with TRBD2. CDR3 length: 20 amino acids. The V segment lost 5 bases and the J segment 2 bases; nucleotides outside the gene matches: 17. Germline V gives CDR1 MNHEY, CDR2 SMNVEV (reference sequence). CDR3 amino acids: CASSPYLQGLAGRSQETQYF. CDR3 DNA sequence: TGTGCCAGCAGTCCTTACCTTCAGGGACTAGCGGGGCGTTCACAAGAGACCCAGTACTTC.

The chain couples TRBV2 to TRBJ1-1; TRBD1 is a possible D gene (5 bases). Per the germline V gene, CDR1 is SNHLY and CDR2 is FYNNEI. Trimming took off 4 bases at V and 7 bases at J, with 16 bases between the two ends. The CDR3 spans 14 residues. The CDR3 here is CASSAPDTENEAFF. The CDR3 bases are TGTGCCAGCAGTGCTCCGGACACGGAGAATGAAGCTTTCTTT.

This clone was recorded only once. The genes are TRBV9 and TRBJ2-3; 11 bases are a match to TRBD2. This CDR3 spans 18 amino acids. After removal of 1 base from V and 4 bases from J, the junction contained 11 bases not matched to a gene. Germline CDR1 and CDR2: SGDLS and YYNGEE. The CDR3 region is CASSVRLLSGRASDTQYF. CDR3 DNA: TGTGCCAGCAGCGTAAGACTTCTTAGCGGGAGGGCCTCAGATACGCAGTATTTT.

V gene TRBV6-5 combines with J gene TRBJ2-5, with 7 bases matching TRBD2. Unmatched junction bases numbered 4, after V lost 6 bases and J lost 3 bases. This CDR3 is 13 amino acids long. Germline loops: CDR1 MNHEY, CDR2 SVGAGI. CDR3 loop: CASRRGSEETQYF. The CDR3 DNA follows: TGTGCCAGCAGGCGGGGGTCCGAAGAGACCCAGTACTTC.

The CDR3 nucleotides are TGTGCCAGCAGCCCCGGGAGGGTAAACGAAGCTTTCTTT. Amino acids: CASSPGRVNEAFF. V gene TRBV5-5 combines with J gene TRBJ1-1; no firm D call. CDR3 length equals 13 residues. V was trimmed by 4 bases and J by 8 bases, leaving 15 bases between them. From germline, CDR1 is SGHKS and CDR2 YYEKEE (reference sequence).

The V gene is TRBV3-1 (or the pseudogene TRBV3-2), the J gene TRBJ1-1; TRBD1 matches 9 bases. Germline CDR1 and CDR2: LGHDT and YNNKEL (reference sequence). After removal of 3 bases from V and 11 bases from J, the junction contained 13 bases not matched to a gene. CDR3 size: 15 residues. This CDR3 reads CASSHADRGSRWAFF. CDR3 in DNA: TGTGCCAGCAGCCATGCGGACAGGGGCTCCCGTTGGGCTTTCTTT.

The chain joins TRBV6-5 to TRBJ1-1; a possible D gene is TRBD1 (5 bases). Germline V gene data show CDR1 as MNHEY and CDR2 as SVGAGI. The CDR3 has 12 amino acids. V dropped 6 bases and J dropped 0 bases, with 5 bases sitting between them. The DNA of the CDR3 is TGTGCCAGCAGGACAGTGAACACTGAAGCTTTCTTT. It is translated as CASRTVNTEAFF.

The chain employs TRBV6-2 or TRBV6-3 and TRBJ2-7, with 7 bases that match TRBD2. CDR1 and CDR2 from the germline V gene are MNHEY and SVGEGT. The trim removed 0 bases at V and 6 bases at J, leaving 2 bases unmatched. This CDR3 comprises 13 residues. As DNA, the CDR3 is TGTGCCAGCAGTTACTCGGGGGAGGGCGAGCAGTACGTC. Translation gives CASSYSGEGEQYV.

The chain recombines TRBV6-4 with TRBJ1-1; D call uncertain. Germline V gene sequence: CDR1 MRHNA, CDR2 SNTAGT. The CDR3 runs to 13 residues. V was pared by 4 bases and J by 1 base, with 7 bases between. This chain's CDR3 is CASSVPRNTEAFF. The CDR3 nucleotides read TGTGCCAGCAGTGTTCCTCGGAACACTGAAGCTTTCTTT.

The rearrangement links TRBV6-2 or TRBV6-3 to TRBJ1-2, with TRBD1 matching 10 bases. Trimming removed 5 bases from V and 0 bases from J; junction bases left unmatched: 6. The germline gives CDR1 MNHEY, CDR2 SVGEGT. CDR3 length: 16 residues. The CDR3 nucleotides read TGTGCCAGCAGTACCCGCGGGACAGGGGCTAACTATGGCTACACCTTC. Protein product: CASSTRGTGANYGYTF.

The CDR3 DNA is TGTGCCAGCAGTTACTCGCGGGAGTTAAGTAATGAGCAGTTCTTC. This encodes CASSYSRELSNEQFF. The genes are TRBV6-2 or TRBV6-3 and TRBJ2-1; 7 nucleotides align to TRBD2. The junction had 6 bases not matched to a gene; V was cut back by 0 bases and J by 7 bases. In germline, CDR1 is MNHEY, CDR2 SVGEGT. This CDR3 region has 15 residues.

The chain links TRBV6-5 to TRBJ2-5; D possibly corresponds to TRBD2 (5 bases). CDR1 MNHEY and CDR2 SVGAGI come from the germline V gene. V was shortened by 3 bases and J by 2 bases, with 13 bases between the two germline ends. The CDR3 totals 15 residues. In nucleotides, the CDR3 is TGTGCCAGCAGTTATGCAGGTGGGAGTCAAGAGACCCAGTACTTC. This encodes CASSYAGGSQETQYF.

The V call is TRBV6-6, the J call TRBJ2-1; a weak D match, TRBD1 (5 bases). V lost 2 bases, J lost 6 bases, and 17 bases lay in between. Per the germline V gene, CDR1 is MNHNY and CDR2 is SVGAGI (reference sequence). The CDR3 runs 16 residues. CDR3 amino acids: CASSYDFQGKANEQFF. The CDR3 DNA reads TGTGCCAGCAGTTACGATTTCCAGGGTAAAGCCAATGAGCAGTTCTTC.

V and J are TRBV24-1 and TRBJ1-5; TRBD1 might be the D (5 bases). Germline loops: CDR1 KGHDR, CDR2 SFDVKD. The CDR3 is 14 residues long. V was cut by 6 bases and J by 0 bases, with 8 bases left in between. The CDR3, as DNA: TGTGCCACCAGTACAGGTTATAGCAATCAGCCCCAGCATTTT. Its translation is CATSTGYSNQPQHF.

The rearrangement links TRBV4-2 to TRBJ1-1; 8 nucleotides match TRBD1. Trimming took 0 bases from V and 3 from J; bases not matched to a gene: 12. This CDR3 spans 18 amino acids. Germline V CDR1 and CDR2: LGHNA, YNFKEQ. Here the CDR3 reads CASSQEVNAGGIYTEAFF. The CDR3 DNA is TGTGCCAGCAGCCAAGAGGTTAATGCAGGGGGCATTTACACTGAAGCTTTCTTT.

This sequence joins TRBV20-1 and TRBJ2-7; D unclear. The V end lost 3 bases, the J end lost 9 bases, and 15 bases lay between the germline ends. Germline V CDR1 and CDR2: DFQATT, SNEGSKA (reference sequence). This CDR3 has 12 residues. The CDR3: CSASPNTRLQYV. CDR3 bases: TGCAGTGCTAGTCCCAATACGCGGTTGCAGTACGTC.

CDR3 residues: CASSTRQRPNTEAFF. In DNA, the CDR3 is TGTGCCAGCAGCACCCGACAGCGCCCCAACACTGAAGCTTTCTTT. V and J are TRBV5-4 and TRBJ1-1; weak D call: TRBD1 (5 bases). Germline V gene lookup returns CDR1 SGHNT and CDR2 YYREEE (reference sequence). The CDR3 spans 15 residues. V was shortened by 4 bases and J by 2 bases, with 15 bases between the two germline ends.

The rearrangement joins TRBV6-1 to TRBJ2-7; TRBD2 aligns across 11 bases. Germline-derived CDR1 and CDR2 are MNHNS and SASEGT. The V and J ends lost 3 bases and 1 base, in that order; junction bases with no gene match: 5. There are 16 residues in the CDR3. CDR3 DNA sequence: TGTGCCAGCAGTGACGGACTAGCGGGCCTTTCCTACGAGCAGTACGTC. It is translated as CASSDGLAGLSYEQYV.

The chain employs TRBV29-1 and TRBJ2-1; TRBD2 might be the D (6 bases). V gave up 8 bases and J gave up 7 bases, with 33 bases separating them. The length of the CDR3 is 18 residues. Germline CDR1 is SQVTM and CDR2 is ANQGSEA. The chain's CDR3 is CSTWGVLRGTQGGNEQFF. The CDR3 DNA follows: TGCAGCACTTGGGGTGTTTTACGGGGGACTCAAGGAGGGAATGAGCAGTTCTTC.

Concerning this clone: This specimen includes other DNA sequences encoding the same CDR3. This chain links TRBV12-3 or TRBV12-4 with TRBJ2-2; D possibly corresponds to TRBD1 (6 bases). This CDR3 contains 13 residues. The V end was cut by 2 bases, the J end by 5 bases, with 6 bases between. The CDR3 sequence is CASSLRGTGELFF. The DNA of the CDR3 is TGTGCCAGCAGTTTAAGGGGGACCGGGGAGCTGTTTTTT.

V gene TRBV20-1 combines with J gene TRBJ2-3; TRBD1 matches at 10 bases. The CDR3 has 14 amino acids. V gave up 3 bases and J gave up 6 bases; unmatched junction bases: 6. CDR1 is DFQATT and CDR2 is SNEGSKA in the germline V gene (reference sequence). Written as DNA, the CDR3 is TGCAGTGCTAGTCGGGACAGGGGTTCGGATACGCAGTATTTT. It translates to CSASRDRGSDTQYF.

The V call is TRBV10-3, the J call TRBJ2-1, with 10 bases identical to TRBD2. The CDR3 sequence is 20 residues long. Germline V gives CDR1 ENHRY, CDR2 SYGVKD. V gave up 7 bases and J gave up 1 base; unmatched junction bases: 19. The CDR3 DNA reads TGTGCCATCACTTCACCGGGACTAGCGACAAGGGGGGGATCCTACAATGAGCAGTTCTTC. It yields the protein CAITSPGLATRGGSYNEQFF.

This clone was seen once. For the CDR3, the DNA is TGTGCCAGCAGTGGCGTGAGGAACACTGAAGCTTTCTTT. This translates into CASSGVRNTEAFF. V gene TRBV2 combines with J gene TRBJ1-1; no firm D call. This CDR3 has 13 residues. Trimming took 4 bases from V and 1 from J, leaving 7 bases between them. The V gene's germline CDR1 is SNHLY and CDR2 FYNNEI.